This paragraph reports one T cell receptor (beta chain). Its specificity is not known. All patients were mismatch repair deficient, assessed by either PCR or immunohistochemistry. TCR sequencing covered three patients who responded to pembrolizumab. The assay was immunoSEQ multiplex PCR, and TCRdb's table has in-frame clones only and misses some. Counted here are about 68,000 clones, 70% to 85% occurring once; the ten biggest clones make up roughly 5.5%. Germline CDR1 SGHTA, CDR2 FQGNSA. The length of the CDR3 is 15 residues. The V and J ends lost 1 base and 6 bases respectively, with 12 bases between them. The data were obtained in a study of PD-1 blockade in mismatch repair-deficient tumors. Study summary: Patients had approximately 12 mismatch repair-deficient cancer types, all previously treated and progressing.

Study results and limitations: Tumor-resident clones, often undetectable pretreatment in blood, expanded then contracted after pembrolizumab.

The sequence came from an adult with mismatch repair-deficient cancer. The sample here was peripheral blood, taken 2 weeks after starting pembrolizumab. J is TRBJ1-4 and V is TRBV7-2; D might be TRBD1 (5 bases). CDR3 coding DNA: TGTGCCAGCAGCTTAGTAAAGGGGCCGGATGAAAAACTGTTTTTT. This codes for CASSLVKGPDEKLFF.